This T cell receptor beta chain was captured by sequencing in a study of T-cell reconstitution after alpha-beta-depleted transplantation in children. Unique molecular identifiers were built into the TCRbeta library. TCRdb called the PCR reads again in MiXCR, with one record for every CDR3 protein. Of about 400,000 distinct CDR3 sequences listed, roughly 20% are singletons. This CDR3 has 14 amino acids. In germline, CDR1 is MGHRA, CDR2 YSYEKL. Trimming removed 1 base from V and 3 bases from J, with 9 bases in between. This specimen was PBMCs from the stem cell graft donor, taken from the stem cell graft. This TCR came from a human donor who donated a stem cell graft to a child with acute myeloid leukemia. The chain has TRBV4-1 and TRBJ1-2; D is uncertain. CDR3 sequence: CASSQGVGDYGYTF. CDR3 bases: TGCGCCAGCAGCCAAGGTGTTGGGGACTATGGCTACACCTTC.